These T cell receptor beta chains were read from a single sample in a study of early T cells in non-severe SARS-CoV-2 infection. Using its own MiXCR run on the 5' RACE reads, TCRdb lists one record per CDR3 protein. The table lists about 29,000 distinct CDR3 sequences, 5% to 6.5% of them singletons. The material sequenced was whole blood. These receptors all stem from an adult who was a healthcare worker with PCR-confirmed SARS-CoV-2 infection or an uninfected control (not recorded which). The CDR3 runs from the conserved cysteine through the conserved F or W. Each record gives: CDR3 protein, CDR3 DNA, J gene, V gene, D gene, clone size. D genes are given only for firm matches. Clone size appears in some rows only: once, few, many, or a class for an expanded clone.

CDR3 protein: CASSSPQNTGELFF; CDR3 DNA: TGTGCCAGCAGCTCACCCCAAAACACCGGGGAGCTGTTTTTT; J gene: TRBJ2-2; V gene: TRBV9; D gene: .; clone size: many
CDR3 protein: CASSSQDRVEGYTF; CDR3 DNA: TGTGCCAGCAGCTCGCAGGACAGGGTGGAAGGCTACACCTTC; J gene: TRBJ1-2; V gene: TRBV7-9; D gene: TRBD1; clone size: many
CDR3 protein: CASSLEIRGTYNEQFF; CDR3 DNA: TGTGCCAGCAGCTTAGAAATCAGGGGTACCTACAATGAGCAGTTCTTC; J gene: TRBJ2-1; V gene: TRBV11-2; D gene: .; clone size: few
CDR3 protein: CSATGPAGSQETQYF; CDR3 DNA: TGCAGTGCTACGGGCCCGGCGGGCTCCCAAGAGACCCAGTACTTC; J gene: TRBJ2-5; V gene: TRBV20-1; D gene: .; clone size: many
CDR3 protein: CASSSSGVGNEQFF; CDR3 DNA: TGTGCTAGCAGCTCCAGCGGCGTCGGCAATGAGCAGTTCTTC; J gene: TRBJ2-1; V gene: TRBV7-7; D gene: .; clone size: few
CDR3 protein: CASSLETWGGTTDTQYF; CDR3 DNA: TGTGCCAGCAGCTTAGAGACTTGGGGGGGCACCACAGATACGCAGTATTTT; J gene: TRBJ2-3; V gene: TRBV11-3; D gene: .; clone size: many
CDR3 protein: CASSRGGTSATDTQYF; CDR3 DNA: TGTGCCAGCAGCAGAGGGGGGACTAGCGCGACAGATACGCAGTATTTT; J gene: TRBJ2-3; V gene: TRBV7-9; D gene: TRBD2; clone size: .
CDR3 protein: CASSFGRAAYEQYF; CDR3 DNA: TGTGCCAGCAGCTTCGGTAGGGCGGCCTACGAGCAGTACTTC; J gene: TRBJ2-7; V gene: TRBV7-8; D gene: .; clone size: .
CDR3 protein: CASSQEYSSYEQYF; CDR3 DNA: TGTGCCAGCAGCCAAGAGTACAGCTCCTACGAGCAGTACTTC; J gene: TRBJ2-7; V gene: TRBV4-2; D gene: .; clone size: many
CDR3 protein: CSARFPASGYNEQFF; CDR3 DNA: TGCAGTGCTAGATTCCCGGCTAGCGGCTACAATGAGCAGTTCTTC; J gene: TRBJ2-1; V gene: TRBV20-1; D gene: TRBD2; clone size: many
CDR3 protein: CASTLLEGPTASFF; CDR3 DNA: TGTGCCAGCACCCTTCTGGAGGGCCCTACGGCTTCTTTCTTT; J gene: TRBJ1-1; V gene: TRBV6-6; D gene: .; clone size: many
CDR3 protein: CASSDSSSGAGTEAFF; CDR3 DNA: TGTGCCAGCAGTGACTCCTCGTCAGGGGCTGGCACTGAAGCTTTCTTT; J gene: TRBJ1-1; V gene: TRBV6-4; D gene: .; clone size: many
CDR3 protein: CAWSVLGEQYF; CDR3 DNA: TGTGCCTGGAGTGTGTTAGGCGAGCAGTACTTC; J gene: TRBJ2-7; V gene: TRBV30; D gene: .; clone size: few
CDR3 protein: CASRTSGRSTDTQYF; CDR3 DNA: TGTGCCAGCAGGACTAGCGGGAGGTCCACAGATACGCAGTATTTT; J gene: TRBJ2-3; V gene: TRBV28; D gene: TRBD2; clone size: .
CDR3 protein: CASSLEQVSSYEQYF; CDR3 DNA: TGTGCCAGCAGCTTGGAGCAGGTTAGCTCCTACGAGCAGTACTTC; J gene: TRBJ2-7; V gene: TRBV5-8; D gene: .; clone size: many